What follows describes a single TCR beta chain. Its target is not known. The data stem from a study of shared clonotypes between healthy human individuals. Some clones are missing from TCRdb's copy, which holds only in-frame ones; the method was immunoSEQ multiplex PCR. This sample has millions of clones, with 90% to 95% found just once. Germline loops: CDR1 SNHLY, CDR2 FYNNEI. The V gene lost 4 bases and the J gene lost 5 bases, with 12 bases spanning the gap. CDR3 length equals 14 residues. Study-wide results and limits: Clonotype sharing levels among donors were expected to vary with sequencing depth.

This chain links TRBV2 with TRBJ1-5; no definite D call. The sequencing sample was made of naive CD4+ T cells sorted from blood. Subset specified: CD45RA+ positively selected. The origin of this receptor is a man between 18 and 29 years old in good health. The CDR3, as DNA: TGTGCCAGCAGTGTGATCCGTAGGTATCAGCCCCAGCATTTT. It translates to CASSVIRRYQPQHF.